One T cell receptor beta chain is described in this entry. What it binds is unknown. The data stem from a study of CXCR3-negative and CXCR3-positive naive CD8 T cells. General study findings and limits: Naive CXCR3-positive and CXCR3-negative cells shared TRBV-TRBJ usage; memory cells diverged.

This CDR3 is built from 13 residues. CDR1 and CDR2 from the germline V gene are LNHNV and YYDKDF (reference sequence). UMI labels and 5' RACE were used to prepare the TRB cDNA libraries. No DNA is given; TCRdb re-called the 5' RACE reads and lists each CDR3 protein once. The sample data list 92,000 or so distinct CDR3 sequences. The clonotype comes from a human donor in good health. Some clones in this sample may be carry-over from other donors' samples. Sequencing was carried out using naive CXCR3- CD8+ T cells from blood. Subset of the sample: CD45RO-CCR7+CD27+CD95- naive CD8+ T cells lacking CXCR3 (TNR3-). The chain is built from TRBV15 and TRBJ2-5. The CDR3 reads CATSRDWRETQYF.